The 29 T cell receptor beta chains below all came from one sample that was sequenced in a study of blood T cell repertoires in COVID-19. TCRdb's table, derived via immunoSEQ multiplex PCR, lists solely in-frame clones and lacks some. Among some 520,000 clones listed, roughly 89% were seen once. Sequencing was done on a sample of peripheral blood. The origin of the receptors is a man aged 18-30 years with COVID-19, enrolled during active disease.

V gene TRBV7-9 combines with J gene TRBJ1-1; D is unresolved. Germline V lookup: CDR1 SEHNR, CDR2 FQNEAQ (reference sequence). This CDR3 contains 15 residues. V shed 7 bases and J shed 1 base, with 16 bases lying between them. The CDR3 is CASTYQAGRNTEAFF. CDR3 coding DNA: TGTGCCAGCACCTATCAAGCGGGGAGGAACACTGAAGCTTTCTTT.

The chain carries TRBV6-5 and TRBJ2-7; D possibly corresponds to TRBD2 (5 bases). CDR3 length: 12 residues. Germline V gene sequence: CDR1 MNHEY, CDR2 SVGAGI. V was pared by 11 bases and J by 1 base, with 12 bases between. The CDR3 here is CALAWGSYEQYF. CDR3 in DNA: TGTGCCCTAGCATGGGGATCCTACGAGCAGTACTTC.

This rearrangement joins TRBV9 to TRBJ2-5; 7 positions agree with TRBD1. With 0 bases clipped from V and 5 bases from J, the junction kept 4 bases outside the gene matches. CDR3 length: 14 residues. Germline-derived CDR1 and CDR2 are SGDLS and YYNGEE. CDR3 loop: CASSVGQGQETQYF. The CDR3, as DNA: TGTGCCAGCAGCGTAGGACAGGGCCAGGAGACCCAGTACTTC. Based on the CDR3 plus reference TRBV9 and TRBJ2-5, the full variable domain is DSGVTQTPKHLITATGQRVTLRCSPRSGDLSVYWYQQSLDQGLQFLIQYYNGEERAKGNILERFSAQQFPDLHSELNLSSLELGDSALYFCASSVGQGQETQYFGPGTRLLVL.

This clone was observed a few times. The chain couples TRBV5-4 to TRBJ2-7; possible D gene TRBD1, 5 bases. Germline V gene lookup returns CDR1 SGHNT and CDR2 YYREEE (reference sequence). CDR3 length: 15 residues. V was trimmed by 3 bases and J by 3 bases, leaving 16 bases between them. The CDR3 DNA follows: TGTGCCAGCAGCTCCTCAGGGCTATCTTACTACGAGCAGTACTTC. Residues: CASSSSGLSYYEQYF. Full variable domain (rest looked up from reference TRBV5-4 and TRBJ2-7): ETGVTQSPTHLIKTRGQQVTLRCSSQSGHNTVSWYQQALGQGPQFIFQYYREEENGRGNFPPRFSGLQFPNYSSELNVNALELDDSALYLCASSSSGLSYYEQYFGPGTRLTVT.

V is TRBV5-4 and J is TRBJ2-1; 8 bases fit TRBD2. The CDR3 covers 15 residues. Germline V gene data show CDR1 as SGHNT and CDR2 as YYREEE (reference sequence). The ends lost 3 bases at V and 11 bases at J; junction bases unmatched: 13. CDR3 amino acids: CASSWAGGQSVKQFF. The CDR3 DNA sequence: TGTGCCAGCAGCTGGGCGGGGGGCCAATCGGTAAAGCAGTTCTTC.

The rearrangement links TRBV5-6 to TRBJ2-3; 9 bases match TRBD1. The ends lost 0 bases at V and 6 bases at J; junction bases unmatched: 5. This CDR3 has 15 residues. CDR1 SGHDT and CDR2 YYEEEE come from the germline V gene. The CDR3 protein is CASSLVTGGMDTQYF. CDR3 DNA sequence: TGTGCCAGCAGCTTGGTAACAGGGGGCATGGATACGCAGTATTTT.

V is TRBV7-9 and J is TRBJ1-6; D unresolved. This CDR3 contains 12 residues. V dropped 5 bases and J dropped 10 bases, with 9 bases sitting between them. Germline V CDR1 and CDR2: SEHNR, FQNEAQ (reference sequence). The CDR3 is CASSVFGSPLHF. DNA for the CDR3: TGTGCCAGCAGCGTATTCGGGTCACCCCTCCACTTT.

In its sample, this clone was seen a few times. The J gene is TRBJ2-3, the V gene TRBV7-2; D ambiguous. This CDR3 has 17 amino acids. The V end was cut by 4 bases, the J end by 1 base, with 18 bases between. Germline loops: CDR1 SGHTA, CDR2 FQGNSA. CDR3 DNA sequence: TGTGCCAGCAGCTCACAACCTCAGGTTCTCGGCACAGATACGCAGTATTTT. It codes for CASSSQPQVLGTDTQYF.

This clone was observed once. The chain has TRBV11-2 and TRBJ1-4; 8 bases are shared with TRBD1. This CDR3 has 14 residues. The ends lost 5 bases at V and 7 bases at J; junction bases unmatched: 6. Per the germline V gene, CDR1 is SGHAT and CDR2 is FQNNGV. The CDR3 spells CASSPRTGFEKLFF. The CDR3 region has the DNA TGTGCCAGCAGCCCTCGGACAGGGTTTGAAAAACTGTTTTTT.

The chain has TRBV2 and TRBJ2-1; D perhaps matches TRBD2 (6 bases). The CDR3 consists of 14 residues. Germline V gene data show CDR1 as SNHLY and CDR2 as FYNNEI. Trimming took off 6 bases at V and 6 bases at J, with 15 bases between the two ends. The CDR3 DNA reads TGTGCCAGCAGACCCGGGAGAGCTGGCAATGAGCAGTTCTTC. Its translation: CASRPGRAGNEQFF. Based on the CDR3 plus reference TRBV2 and TRBJ2-1, the full variable domain is EPEVTQTPSHQVTQMGQEVILRCVPISNHLYFYWYRQILGQKVEFLVSFYNNEISEKSEIFDDQFSVERPDGSNFTLKIRSTKLEDSAMYFCASRPGRAGNEQFFGPGTRLTVL.

This rearrangement joins TRBV2 to TRBJ2-3; 14 bases align to TRBD2. The ends lost 6 bases at V and 3 bases at J; junction bases unmatched: 8. In germline, CDR1 is SNHLY, CDR2 FYNNEI. This CDR3 has 17 residues. CDR3 in DNA: TGTGCCAGCAGCCGACTAGCGGGAGGGCGAGGGACAGATACGCAGTATTTT. Its protein product is CASSRLAGGRGTDTQYF.

V usage is TRBV7-8 and J usage is TRBJ2-7; D is possibly TRBD2 (6 bases). The CDR3 extends over 15 amino acids. The V gene lost 2 bases and the J gene lost 6 bases, with 17 bases spanning the gap. Germline CDR1 reads SGHVS; CDR2 reads FQNEAQ. The CDR3: CASSLPSGREAEQYF. The CDR3 nucleotides are TGTGCCAGCAGCTTACCCTCCGGGAGAGAGGCCGAGCAGTACTTC.

The rearrangement links TRBV4-1 to TRBJ2-1; D unclear. Germline lookup yields CDR1 MGHRA and CDR2 YSYEKL. V gave up 4 bases and J gave up 6 bases, with 4 bases separating them. The CDR3 runs 11 residues. Here the CDR3 DNA reads TGCGCCAGCAGCCCCGGCAATGAGCAGTTCTTC. It specifies CASSPGNEQFF.

This chain joins TRBV6-5 and TRBJ2-7; TRBD2 agrees at 12 bases. CDR3 length: 15 amino acids. Per the germline V gene, CDR1 is MNHEY and CDR2 is SVGAGI. V lost 7 bases and J lost 4; bases outside the gene matches: 8. CDR3 bases: TGTGCCAGCATCTGGTCTAGCGGGGGGGTATACGAGCAGTACTTC. Encoded protein: CASIWSSGGVYEQYF.

The chain combines TRBV19 with TRBJ2-1; D is possibly TRBD1 (6 bases). V lost 8 bases and J 6 bases, leaving 11 bases between the germline ends. Germline CDR1 is LNHDA and CDR2 is SQIVND (reference sequence). CDR3 length: 12 amino acids. The chain's CDR3 is CASQAGVNEQFF. CDR3 nucleotide sequence: TGTGCCAGTCAGGCAGGGGTCAATGAGCAGTTCTTC. Filled out from reference TRBV19 and TRBJ2-1, the complete variable domain reads DGGITQSPKYLFRKEGQNVTLSCEQNLNHDAMYWYRQDPGQGLRLIYYSQIVNDFQKGDIAEGYSVSREKKESFPLTVTSAQKNPTAFYLCASQAGVNEQFFGPGTRLTVL.

The chain is built from TRBV6-5 and TRBJ2-3; TRBD2 aligns across 8 bases. This CDR3 spans 14 amino acids. The junction had 9 bases not matched to a gene; V was cut back by 10 bases and J by 3 bases. The germline CDR1 and CDR2 sequences are MNHEY and SVGAGI. The CDR3 DNA follows: TGTGCCACCAGAGCGGGGGAGGCTACAGATACGCAGTATTTT. Translation gives CATRAGEATDTQYF.

This rearrangement joins TRBV10-3 to TRBJ1-4; 7 nucleotides align to TRBD1. With 5 bases clipped from V and 0 bases from J, the junction kept 6 bases outside the gene matches. This CDR3 spans 16 amino acids. In germline, CDR1 is ENHRY, CDR2 SYGVKD. CDR3 loop: CAISPDRSATNEKLFF. The CDR3 DNA is TGTGCCATCAGTCCGGACAGGTCTGCAACTAATGAAAAACTGTTTTTT.

This sequence joins TRBV6-2 or TRBV6-3 and TRBJ1-2; possible D gene TRBD1, 5 bases. The CDR3 consists of 15 residues. With 4 bases removed from V and 4 bases from J, the gap between germline ends came to 16 bases. From germline, CDR1 is MNHEY and CDR2 SVGEGT. The CDR3 loop is CASSSGTKHVYGYTF. DNA for the CDR3: TGTGCCAGCAGTTCCGGGACTAAACACGTCTATGGCTACACCTTC.

This clone occurred once. The chain is built from TRBV5-1 and TRBJ1-1; TRBD1 might be the D (6 bases). Germline V CDR1 and CDR2: SGHRS, YFSETQ. V lost 4 bases, J lost 9 bases, and 10 bases lay in between. The CDR3 sequence is 11 residues long. The CDR3 spells CASSIGQQAFF. Written as DNA, the CDR3 is TGCGCCAGCAGCATCGGACAGCAAGCTTTCTTT.

Comments on this clone: Other DNA sequences of this sample code for an identical CDR3. The genes are TRBV7-8 and TRBJ2-3; 8 bases line up with TRBD1. Germline CDR1 is SGHVS and CDR2 is FQNEAQ. The CDR3 sequence is 14 residues long. The V segment lost 5 bases and the J segment 1 base; nucleotides outside the gene matches: 2. CDR3 sequence reads: CASSLDRGTDTQYF. CDR3 sequence (DNA): TGTGCCAGCAGCCTGGACAGGGGCACAGATACGCAGTATTTT.

The chain has TRBV6-9 and TRBJ2-7, with TRBD1 matching 7 bases. CDR1 is MNHGY and CDR2 is SVAAGI in the germline V gene. With V trimmed by 3 bases and J by 3 bases, 11 bases remained unmatched. The CDR3 sequence is 16 residues long. Written as DNA, the CDR3 is TGTGCCAGCAGTTACCTCTTGACAGGGCCGATCTACGAGCAGTACTTC. Translating gives CASSYLLTGPIYEQYF.

The genes are TRBV6-5 and TRBJ2-7; 8 nucleotides match TRBD2. CDR1 and CDR2 (germline): MNHEY, SVGAGI. With 7 bases clipped from V and 5 bases from J, the junction kept 10 bases outside the gene matches. The CDR3 is 14 residues long. The CDR3 region is CASTLLRGGDEQYF. The CDR3 DNA follows: TGTGCCAGCACCTTACTCCGGGGGGGCGACGAGCAGTACTTC.

This clone was seen just once. The chain couples TRBV21-1 to TRBJ1-1; the table's D gene call, TRBD1, was not cross checked with the DNA. TRBV21-1 is a pseudogene segment. This CDR3 has 15 residues. CDR3 sequence (DNA): TGTGCCAGCAGCAAATCAACAGGGGGAAACACTGAAGCTTTCTTT. It specifies CASSKSTGGNTEAFF.

The chain joins TRBV7-7 to TRBJ2-3; D may be TRBD2 (5 bases). Between the trimmed V and J ends, which lost 5 bases and 2 bases, there was a span of 14 bases. The CDR3 spans 15 residues. CDR1 is SSHAT, CDR2 FNYEAQ, per germline (reference sequence). CDR3 nucleotides: TGTGCCAGCAGCCCCTCGGGCGGGCCCACAGATACGCAGTATTTT. This codes for CASSPSGGPTDTQYF. Together with reference TRBV7-7 and TRBJ2-3, the CDR3 gives the full variable domain: GAGVSQSPRYKVTKRGQDVTLRCDPISSHATLYWYQQALGQGPEFLTYFNYEAQPDKSGLPSDRFSAERPEGSISTLTIQRTEQRDSAMYRCASSPSGGPTDTQYFGPGTRLTVL.

About this clone itself: In the same sample, other DNA sequences code for this CDR3. The chain links TRBV7-2 to TRBJ1-1, with D perhaps matching TRBD1 (6 bases). The V gene's germline CDR1 is SGHTA and CDR2 FQGNSA. The CDR3 totals 13 residues. Trimming pared 4 bases from V and 3 bases from J, leaving 9 bases between. The CDR3 bases are TGTGCCAGCAGCTCGCAGGGGTACACTGAAGCTTTCTTT. Translating it yields CASSSQGYTEAFF.

This chain links TRBV7-9 with TRBJ2-2; TRBD2 is a possible D gene (6 bases). From germline, CDR1 is SEHNR and CDR2 FQNEAQ (reference sequence). The CDR3 totals 13 residues. Trimming took off 4 bases at V and 7 bases at J, with 10 bases between the two ends. The CDR3 DNA sequence: TGTGCCAGCAGCTGGCGGGAAGTCGGGGAGCTGTTTTTT. Amino acids: CASSWREVGELFF.

The rearrangement uses TRBV5-4 and TRBJ2-7, with 7 bases lining up with TRBD1. Losses at the gene ends were 1 base for V and 1 base for J; bases not matched to a gene: 5. Germline V gives CDR1 SGHNT, CDR2 YYREEE (reference sequence). This CDR3 is built from 15 residues. The CDR3 DNA follows: TGTGCCAGCAGCTTGTCTACAGGGGAGTCCTACGAGCAGTACTTC. It is translated as CASSLSTGESYEQYF.

This clone was observed a single time. J is TRBJ2-3 and V is TRBV9, with TRBD1 matching over 8 bases. With V trimmed by 4 bases and J by 2 bases, 12 bases remained unmatched. This CDR3 has 17 residues. Germline V gives CDR1 SGDLS, CDR2 YYNGEE. The CDR3 bases are TGTGCCAGCAGCCTGAGGGGGGACAGGACCCCCACAGATACGCAGTATTTT. As protein: CASSLRGDRTPTDTQYF. Complete variable domain (other parts from reference TRBV9 and TRBJ2-3): DSGVTQTPKHLITATGQRVTLRCSPRSGDLSVYWYQQSLDQGLQFLIQYYNGEERAKGNILERFSAQQFPDLHSELNLSSLELGDSALYFCASSLRGDRTPTDTQYFGPGTRLTVL.

The chain has TRBV15 and TRBJ2-7; 11 bases agree with TRBD2. With V trimmed by 2 bases and J by 2 bases, 8 bases remained unmatched. This CDR3 is built from 17 residues. CDR1 and CDR2 from the germline V gene are LNHNV and YYDKDF (reference sequence). CDR3 protein: CATSRLAGGTVPYEQYF. CDR3 nucleotide sequence: TGTGCCACCAGCAGATTAGCGGGAGGGACCGTCCCCTACGAGCAGTACTTC. Supplemented by reference TRBV15 and TRBJ2-7, the full variable domain reads DAMVIQNPRYQVTQFGKPVTLSCSQTLNHNVMYWYQQKSSQAPKLLFHYYDKDFNNEADTPDNFQSRRPNTSFCFLDIRSPGLGDTAMYLCATSRLAGGTVPYEQYFGPGTRLTVT.